This is a list of T cell receptor beta chains from one sample in a study of blood T cell repertoires in COVID-19. Generated by immunoSEQ multiplex PCR, the TCRdb table keeps only in-frame clones and is missing some. Of 200,000 to 250,000 clones in the sample, approximately 84% were seen once. The sequencing input was peripheral blood. The source is a man aged 45-65 years with acute or convalescent COVID-19. Both conserved end residues are part of each CDR3. Each record gives: D gene, V gene, J gene, clone size, CDR3 protein, CDR3 DNA. The D gene is left open where the match is weak. The size of a clone is reported for some rows only, either as once, few or many, or as a class for expanded clones.

NA	TRBV11-2	TRBJ2-7	NA	CASTGGQRLTEQYF	TGTGCCAGCACCGGCGGGCAGAGATTAACCGAGCAGTACTTC
NA	TRBV6-5	TRBJ1-6	NA	CASSYTRETPLHF	TGTGCCAGCAGTTACACCCGGGAGACACCCCTCCACTTT
TRBD1	TRBV5-1	TRBJ1-1	NA	CASSPQTGTGRAFF	TGCGCCAGCAGCCCCCAAACCGGGACAGGGAGGGCTTTCTTT
TRBD1	TRBV5-5	TRBJ1-2	NA	CASSSGTGGYGYTF	TGTGCCAGCAGCTCTGGGACAGGGGGATATGGCTACACCTTC
TRBD1	TRBV7-9	TRBJ1-5	NA	CASSRDDRGNQPQHF	TGTGCCAGCAGCCGGGACGACAGGGGTAATCAGCCCCAGCATTTT
NA	TRBV7-9	TRBJ1-1	NA	CASSHNTEAFF	TGTGCCAGCAGCCATAACACTGAAGCTTTCTTT
TRBD1	TRBV2	TRBJ1-5	NA	CASSEPGQPGQPQHF	TGTGCCAGCAGTGAGCCGGGACAGCCGGGGCAGCCCCAGCATTTT
NA	TRBV5-1	TRBJ1-2	NA	CASTGDDYGYTF	TGCGCCAGCACAGGGGATGACTATGGCTACACCTTC
NA	TRBV5-4	TRBJ2-5	NA	CASSPGHLQETQYF	TGTGCCAGCAGCCCGGGACACCTCCAAGAGACCCAGTACTTC
TRBD1	TRBV18	TRBJ1-1	NA	CASSPDRGFMDTEAFF	TGTGCCAGCTCACCAGACAGGGGATTTATGGACACTGAAGCTTTCTTT
TRBD1	TRBV29-1	TRBJ1-1	NA	CSGEDRLNTEAFF	TGCAGCGGGGAGGACAGGTTGAACACTGAAGCTTTCTTT
TRBD1	TRBV4-1	TRBJ1-5	NA	CASSPALSGQGANQPQHF	TGCGCCAGCAGCCCAGCTCTATCGGGACAGGGGGCTAATCAGCCCCAGCATTTT
NA	TRBV19	TRBJ1-5	NA	CASSIIHRGTQPQHF	TGTGCCAGTAGTATAATCCATAGGGGGACTCAGCCCCAGCATTTT
NA	TRBV7-2	TRBJ2-5	NA	CASSLMGAGGETQYF	TGTGCCAGCAGCTTAATGGGGGCAGGCGGGGAGACCCAGTACTTC
TRBD1	TRBV27	TRBJ2-5	once	CASSEGDRGMYQETQYF	TGTGCCAGCAGTGAAGGGGACAGAGGAATGTACCAAGAGACCCAGTACTTC
TRBD2	TRBV4-2	TRBJ2-6	NA	CASSQAGGVSGANVLTF	TGTGCCAGCAGCCAAGCGGGGGGGGTCTCTGGGGCCAACGTCCTGACTTTC
NA	TRBV18	TRBJ1-6	NA	CASSPGAGDSPLHF	TGTGCCAGCTCACCTGGGGCGGGGGATTCACCCCTCCACTTT
NA	TRBV5-1	TRBJ2-5	NA	CASSLGALSIQETQYF	TGCGCCAGCAGCTTGGGGGCCCTATCCATACAAGAGACCCAGTACTTC
TRBD2	TRBV6-5	TRBJ2-5	NA	CASSSPNAGEETQYF	TGTGCCAGCAGTTCCCCGAACGCGGGGGAAGAGACCCAGTACTTC
NA	TRBV7-9	TRBJ1-3	once	CASSLVGGYSGNTIYF	TGTGCCAGCAGCTTAGTAGGGGGATACTCTGGAAACACCATATATTTT
TRBD1	TRBV7-9	TRBJ2-7	NA	CASSYRGPYEQYF	TGTGCCAGCAGTTACAGGGGCCCCTACGAGCAGTACTTC
NA	TRBV19	TRBJ1-1	NA	CASSIGRRRANTEAFF	TGTGCCAGTAGTATAGGAAGGCGGAGGGCGAACACTGAAGCTTTCTTT
TRBD1	TRBV7-2	TRBJ2-3	NA	CASSKADRPNTQYF	TGTGCCAGCAGCAAGGCGGACAGGCCAAATACGCAGTATTTT
TRBD1	TRBV5-6	TRBJ1-2	NA	CASSSRGRMGNGYTF	TGTGCCAGCAGCTCCAGGGGGCGCATGGGTAATGGCTACACCTTC
TRBD1	TRBV6-5	TRBJ1-2	NA	CASRLRDRDYGYTF	TGTGCCAGCAGGCTCCGGGACAGGGACTATGGCTACACCTTC
NA	TRBV6-6	TRBJ1-1	NA	CASSYSGNWANTEAFF	TGTGCCAGCAGTTACTCGGGTAATTGGGCGAACACTGAAGCTTTCTTT
NA	TRBV10-3	TRBJ1-5	NA	CAISRGSNQPQHF	TGTGCCATCAGTAGGGGGTCGAATCAGCCCCAGCATTTT
NA	TRBV12-3/TRBV12-4	TRBJ1-1	NA	CASKSRRGTEAFF	TGTGCCAGCAAGTCAAGGAGGGGCACTGAAGCTTTCTTT
NA	TRBV6-6	TRBJ1-5	NA	CASSSRGQPQHF	TGTGCCAGCAGTTCCAGGGGACAGCCCCAGCATTTT
TRBD1	TRBV12-5	TRBJ1-1	NA	CASGSGQGVSSTAAFF	TGTGCTAGTGGTTCAGGACAGGGGGTCTCATCAACAGCAGCTTTCTTT
TRBD1	TRBV5-1	TRBJ2-7	NA	CASSLMVGTGPIEQYF	TGCGCCAGCAGCTTGATGGTGGGGACAGGACCCATCGAGCAGTACTTC
NA	TRBV5-1	TRBJ2-7	once	CASSLVGGGRSYEQYF	TGCGCCAGCAGCTTGGTTGGAGGAGGGCGATCCTACGAGCAGTACTTC
TRBD1	TRBV5-1	TRBJ1-4	NA	CASSVQGATNEKLFF	TGCGCCAGCAGCGTCCAGGGGGCTACTAATGAAAAACTGTTTTTT
TRBD1	TRBV6-5	TRBJ1-2	NA	CASSYSKARAQGYYTF	TGTGCCAGCAGTTACTCGAAGGCGCGGGCACAGGGGTACTACACCTTC
TRBD1	TRBV20-1	TRBJ1-2	NA	CSASGGQGVFYYGYTF	TGCAGTGCTAGTGGGGGCCAGGGGGTATTTTACTATGGCTACACCTTC
NA	TRBV27	TRBJ2-2	NA	CASTLGGPNTGELFF	TGTGCCAGCACCTTAGGGGGACCGAACACCGGGGAGCTGTTTTTT
TRBD1	TRBV28	TRBJ2-1	once	CASSSPGQGTYNEQFF	TGTGCCAGCAGTTCCCCGGGACAGGGGACCTACAATGAGCAGTTCTTC
NA	TRBV21-1	TRBJ1-2	NA	CASSNPEAGYTF	TGTGCCAGCAGCAACCCGGAGGCTGGCTACACCTTC
NA	TRBV5-5	TRBJ1-2	few	CASSSRQDALPGYTF	TGTGCCAGCAGCTCACGACAAGACGCCCTTCCTGGCTACACCTTC
NA	TRBV9	TRBJ2-7	NA	CASSASSYEQYF	TGTGCCAGCAGCGCCAGCTCCTACGAGCAGTACTTC
NA	TRBV5-1	TRBJ1-1	NA	CASSLGGGTNTEAFF	TGCGCCAGCAGCTTGGGGGGAGGGACGAACACTGAAGCTTTCTTT
TRBD2	TRBV6-2/TRBV6-3	TRBJ2-5	NA	CASSYSSGGRGETQYF	TGTGCCAGCAGTTACTCGAGCGGGGGGCGCGGGGAGACCCAGTACTTC
NA	TRBV6-5	TRBJ1-5	few	CASRRLDSINQPQHF	TGTGCCAGCCGTAGGCTCGACAGTATTAATCAGCCCCAGCATTTT
NA	TRBV5-5	TRBJ1-4	NA	CASSPLGSRINEKLFF	TGTGCCAGCAGCCCTTTGGGCAGCCGGATTAATGAAAAACTGTTTTTT
TRBD1	TRBV18	TRBJ1-5	once	CASSPNQGVSNQPQHF	TGTGCCAGCTCACCGAATCAGGGGGTTAGCAATCAGCCCCAGCATTTT
NA	TRBV7-9	TRBJ1-5	NA	CASSLEAYQPQHF	TGTGCCAGCAGCTTAGAAGCTTATCAGCCCCAGCATTTT
NA	TRBV19	TRBJ2-7	NA	CASSVQGSSYEQYF	TGTGCCAGTAGTGTGCAGGGATCTTCCTACGAGCAGTACTTC
TRBD1	TRBV7-2	TRBJ2-7	NA	CASSLAGQGADYEQYF	TGTGCCAGCAGCTTAGCCGGACAGGGGGCGGACTACGAGCAGTACTTC
NA	TRBV12-5	TRBJ1-4	NA	CASGTGGSTNEKLFF	TGTGCTAGTGGGACAGGAGGATCAACTAATGAAAAACTGTTTTTT
TRBD1	TRBV2	TRBJ1-4	few	CARRGQGNEKLFF	TGTGCCAGACGGGGACAGGGGAATGAAAAACTGTTTTTT
NA	TRBV5-5	TRBJ2-3	NA	CASSLVPGGTDTQYF	TGTGCCAGCAGCTTGGTTCCGGGGGGCACAGATACGCAGTATTTT
TRBD2	TRBV11-2	TRBJ2-1	few	CASSHQPTRGVNEQFF	TGTGCCAGCAGCCACCAGCCGACGCGGGGGGTAAATGAGCAGTTCTTC
NA	TRBV7-2	TRBJ1-5	NA	CASSPQGLLNQPQHF	TGTGCCAGCAGCCCTCAGGGTCTCCTAAATCAGCCCCAGCATTTT
NA	TRBV6-5	TRBJ1-1	NA	CASTGGSGRIGAFF	TGTGCCAGCACGGGGGGGTCAGGGAGAATTGGAGCTTTCTTT
TRBD1	TRBV19	TRBJ1-2	NA	CASSSRTGGSGYTF	TGTGCCAGTAGTTCACGGACAGGGGGAAGCGGCTACACCTTC